These 27 T cell receptor beta chains were all obtained from the same sample, sequenced in a study of siplizumab effects on memory and regulatory T cells. Cells from the mixed lymphocyte reaction were cocultured for roughly six days at 37°C. Their target antigens are unknown. Repertoires were generated with immunoSEQ multiplex PCR, while TCRdb's copy carries only in-frame clones and drops some. The sample has roughly 10,000 clones, about 45% seen once. Source material: CFSE-low (dividing) CD4+ T cells sorted from an allogeneic mixed lymphocyte reaction. The receptors shown here come from a human donor in good health; the cells came from an allogeneic mixed lymphocyte reaction.

The CDR3 is CASSLGQNSVETQYF. The DNA for the CDR3 is TGTGCCAGCAGCTTAGGACAAAATAGTGTAGAGACCCAGTACTTC. The chain combines TRBV11-2 with TRBJ2-5; unclear D gene. This CDR3 region has 15 residues. The V gene's germline CDR1 is SGHAT and CDR2 FQNNGV. Trimming cost V 1 base and J 4 bases, with 13 bases left between them. The variable domain in full, completed from reference TRBV11-2 and TRBJ2-5, reads EAGVAQSPRYKIIEKRQSVAFWCNPISGHATLYWYQQILGQGPKLLIQFQNNGVVDDSQLPKDRFSAERLKGVDSTLKIQPAKLEDSAVYLCASSLGQNSVETQYFGPGTRLLVL.

This sequence joins TRBV11-1 and TRBJ2-5; D is uncertain. The CDR3 runs 15 residues. Per the germline V gene, CDR1 is SGHAT and CDR2 is FQDESV (reference sequence). V lost 3 bases and J 2 bases, leaving 13 bases between the germline ends. In DNA, the CDR3 is TGTGCCAGCAGCTTTGGGGTTAAGAAACAAGAGACCCAGTACTTC. Its translation is CASSFGVKKQETQYF.

Within the sample, this clone is medium-sized (0.01 to 0.1%). This rearrangement joins TRBV28 to TRBJ1-1; D is undetermined. Germline V CDR1 and CDR2: MDHEN, SYDVKM. Deletions cut 2 bases from V and 5 bases from J, with 12 bases between. CDR3 length: 14 amino acids. CDR3 region: CASSLADFLTEAFF. CDR3 in DNA: TGTGCCAGCAGTTTAGCGGACTTCCTAACTGAAGCTTTCTTT.

This rearrangement joins TRBV7-8 to TRBJ2-5; D possibly corresponds to TRBD1 (6 bases). V lost 6 bases and J 1 base, leaving 15 bases between the germline ends. This CDR3 contains 15 residues. The germline gives CDR1 SGHVS, CDR2 FQNEAQ. CDR3 region: CASRAGTRIQETQYF. In DNA, the CDR3 is TGTGCCAGCAGAGCCGGGACAAGAATCCAAGAGACCCAGTACTTC.

J is TRBJ1-1 and V is TRBV5-1, with D uncertain. CDR1 and CDR2 (germline): SGHRS, YFSETQ. This CDR3 has 13 residues. With 2 bases removed from V and 0 bases from J, the gap between germline ends came to 5 bases. This CDR3 reads CASSLDLNTEAFF. CDR3 DNA: TGCGCCAGCAGCTTAGATCTGAACACTGAAGCTTTCTTT.

This clone has a handful of counts. CDR3 coding DNA: TGTGCCAGCAGTAAGACAGTGTCTTATGGCTACACCTTC. The encoded protein is CASSKTVSYGYTF. The rearrangement uses TRBV27 and TRBJ1-2; D is perhaps TRBD1 (5 bases). The CDR3 consists of 13 residues. Germline CDR1 MNHEY, CDR2 SMNVEV (reference sequence). Trimming left V 5 bases short and J 5 bases short, with 12 bases between.

Of note for this clone: Other nucleotide sequences in the sample specify the same CDR3. V gene TRBV27 combines with J gene TRBJ2-1, with TRBD2 matching 7 bases. CDR1 is MNHEY, CDR2 SMNVEV, per germline (reference sequence). V lost 2 bases and J lost 0; bases outside the gene matches: 4. This CDR3 region has 16 residues. The CDR3 DNA reads TGTGCCAGCAGTTTAGCCCGCGGGAGCTCCTACAATGAGCAGTTCTTC. It translates to CASSLARGSSYNEQFF.

The chain recombines TRBV11-2 with TRBJ2-5; weak D call: TRBD1 (6 bases). V lost 5 bases and J 2 bases, leaving 9 bases between the germline ends. The CDR3 consists of 13 residues. Per germline, CDR1 SGHAT and CDR2 FQNNGV. CDR3 in DNA: TGTGCCAGCAGCAGACAGGTACAAGAGACCCAGTACTTC. Translating gives CASSRQVQETQYF.

There are a few counts of this clone. V is TRBV28 and J is TRBJ2-7; the D is unclear. The CDR3 length is 11 residues. V was cut by 5 bases and J by 12 bases, with 14 bases left in between. Germline lookup yields CDR1 MDHEN and CDR2 SYDVKM. This CDR3 is CASSRNPRTYF. The CDR3, as DNA: TGTGCCAGCAGTCGAAACCCTCGAACGTACTTC.

This clone is judged medium-sized. The J gene is TRBJ2-3, the V gene TRBV5-1; TRBD2 is a possible D gene (6 bases). V dropped 4 bases and J dropped 0 bases, with 9 bases sitting between them. The CDR3 is made up of 14 amino acids. Germline V lookup: CDR1 SGHRS, CDR2 YFSETQ. The CDR3, as DNA: TGCGCCAGCAGCATAGGGACTAGCACAGATACGCAGTATTTT. This gives the protein CASSIGTSTDTQYF.

The rearrangement uses TRBV15 and TRBJ1-1; 8 bases align to TRBD1. The germline gives CDR1 LNHNV, CDR2 YYDKDF (reference sequence). The CDR3 sequence is 16 residues long. J gave up 2 bases and V 2 bases, and 7 bases lay outside the gene matches. The CDR3 DNA follows: TGTGCCACCAGCAGACCCCTGCCAGGGGGCAACACTGAAGCTTTCTTT. It codes for CATSRPLPGGNTEAFF. The complete variable domain, with remaining parts taken from reference TRBV15 and TRBJ1-1, reads DAMVIQNPRYQVTQFGKPVTLSCSQTLNHNVMYWYQQKSSQAPKLLFHYYDKDFNNEADTPDNFQSRRPNTSFCFLDIRSPGLGDTAMYLCATSRPLPGGNTEAFFGQGTRLTVV.

This chain joins TRBV6-1 and TRBJ2-1; D is ambiguous. The length of the CDR3 is 11 residues. V lost 1 base, J lost 10 bases, and 5 bases lay in between. Germline CDR1 reads MNHNS; CDR2 reads SASEGT. CDR3 in DNA: TGTGCCAGCAGTGAAGTTCTGGAGCAGTTCTTC. Encoded protein: CASSEVLEQFF.

This clone is medium-sized by share. This rearrangement joins TRBV18 to TRBJ2-5; 7 bases are a match to TRBD1. This CDR3 has 13 amino acids. V trimming: 2 bases; J trimming: 5 bases; junction bases outside the gene matches: 2. Germline CDR1 reads KGHSH; CDR2 reads LQKENI. This chain's CDR3 is CASSPGQEETQYF. The DNA for the CDR3 is TGTGCCAGCTCACCAGGACAGGAGGAGACCCAGTACTTC. Variable domain in full (rest from reference TRBV18 and TRBJ2-5): NAGVMQNPRHLVRRRGQEARLRCSPMKGHSHVYWYRQLPEEGLKFMVYLQKENIIDESGMPKERFSAEFPKEGPSILRIQQVVRGDSAAYFCASSPGQEETQYFGPGTRLLVL.

This clone was recorded only once. This sequence joins TRBV11-3 and TRBJ1-5; TRBD1 agrees at 7 bases. Germline V gene sequence: CDR1 SGHNT, CDR2 YENEEA. The CDR3 sequence is 13 residues long. Trimming removed 5 bases from V and 7 bases from J; junction bases left unmatched: 5. CDR3 amino acids: CASSPNRGQPQHF. For the CDR3, the DNA is TGTGCCAGCAGCCCCAACAGGGGCCAGCCCCAGCATTTT.

This chain connects TRBV6-1 to TRBJ2-3; D may be TRBD2 (5 bases). Germline assignment: CDR1 MNHNS and CDR2 SASEGT. Trimming took off 3 bases at V and 2 bases at J, with 12 bases between the two ends. The CDR3 covers 15 residues. CDR3 sequence (DNA): TGTGCCAGCAGTGATTTGAGCGACTACACAGATACGCAGTATTTT. Its protein product is CASSDLSDYTDTQYF.

By sample fraction, this clone is medium-sized (0.01 to 0.1%). The chain joins TRBV10-3 to TRBJ1-1, with D tentatively TRBD1 (5 bases). The CDR3 length is 15 residues. Trimming stripped 5 bases from V and 2 bases from J, with 15 bases between. Germline V gene lookup returns CDR1 ENHRY and CDR2 SYGVKD. CDR3 nucleotide sequence: TGTGCCATCAGTTCGCCAGGGACCGGTAACACTGAAGCTTTCTTT. Translated: CAISSPGTGNTEAFF.

The chain carries TRBV7-3 and TRBJ2-1; TRBD2 agrees at 7 bases. Germline V gene sequence: CDR1 SGHTA, CDR2 FQGTGA. The CDR3 length is 15 residues. The junction had 10 bases not matched to a gene; V was cut back by 5 bases and J by 6 bases. The CDR3 here is CASSLPKGGSNEQFF. In DNA, the CDR3 is TGTGCCAGCAGCCTCCCTAAGGGAGGGAGCAATGAGCAGTTCTTC. The full variable domain, its missing parts supplied by reference TRBV7-3 and TRBJ2-1, is GAGVSQTPSNKVTEKGKYVELRCDPISGHTALYWYRQSLGQGPEFLIYFQGTGAADDSGLPNDRFFAVRPEGSVSTLKIQRTERGDSAVYLCASSLPKGGSNEQFFGPGTRLTVL.

J is TRBJ1-2 and V is TRBV28; a possible D gene is TRBD1 (6 bases). V shed 5 bases and J shed 8 bases, with 18 bases lying between them. The CDR3 length is 14 residues. Germline V CDR1 and CDR2: MDHEN, SYDVKM. CDR3 residues: CASSPERGVRGYTF. CDR3 in DNA: TGTGCCAGCAGTCCGGAGAGGGGGGTAAGGGGCTACACCTTC.

This clone was seen only a few times. The J gene is TRBJ2-3, the V gene TRBV15, with D perhaps TRBD1 (5 bases). Germline CDR1 and CDR2: LNHNV and YYDKDF (reference sequence). V lost 3 bases and J 12 bases, leaving 16 bases between the germline ends. CDR3 length: 13 amino acids. The CDR3 bases are TGTGCCACCAGCAGGGGGCCGGTTCTTCCACAGTATTTT. Amino acids: CATSRGPVLPQYF.

V and J are TRBV11-2 and TRBJ1-1, with 8 bases lining up with TRBD1. This CDR3 has 15 residues. Trimming removed 2 bases from V and 1 base from J; junction bases left unmatched: 3. Looked up from germline, CDR1 is SGHAT and CDR2 is FQNNGV. The CDR3 protein is CASSLSGQGNTEAFF. As DNA, the CDR3 is TGTGCCAGCAGCTTATCCGGACAGGGGAACACTGAAGCTTTCTTT.

There are a few counts of this clone. This chain connects TRBV19 to TRBJ2-3, with TRBD1 identical over 9 bases. The V segment lost 6 bases and the J segment 3 bases; nucleotides outside the gene matches: 4. The CDR3 runs to 14 residues. The germline V gene encodes CDR1 LNHDA and CDR2 SQIVND (reference sequence). The CDR3 coding sequence is TGTGCCAGTAGACAGGGGGCTTGGACAGATACGCAGTATTTT. It codes for CASRQGAWTDTQYF.

This chain joins TRBV28 and TRBJ2-7; D perhaps matches TRBD1 (6 bases). CDR1 MDHEN and CDR2 SYDVKM come from the germline V gene. This CDR3 is built from 19 residues. Trimming removed 4 bases at V and 0 bases at J, with 25 bases between. The CDR3 here is CASSSIRYREPSFSYEQYF. CDR3 coding DNA: TGTGCCAGCAGTTCGATCCGATACAGGGAACCTAGCTTCTCCTACGAGCAGTACTTC.

This clone was observed a single time. The rearrangement links TRBV28 to TRBJ2-2, with unresolved D. The germline V and J ends were trimmed by 6 bases and 6 bases, with 14 bases remaining between them. The CDR3 spans 14 residues. Per the germline V gene, CDR1 is MDHEN and CDR2 is SYDVKM. The CDR3, as DNA: TGTGCCAGCAGCTTGGGGTATTCGGCCGGGGAGCTGTTTTTT. This encodes CASSLGYSAGELFF.

The chain is built from TRBV15 and TRBJ2-4; TRBD1 agrees at 8 bases. V gave up 4 bases and J gave up 3 bases; unmatched junction bases: 8. Germline lookup yields CDR1 LNHNV and CDR2 YYDKDF (reference sequence). The CDR3 runs 16 residues. CDR3 in DNA: TGTGCCACCAGCACCCAGGGGGCCCGTAACAAAAACATTCAGTACTTC. Residues: CATSTQGARNKNIQYF.

Remarks on this clone: At one end the junction does not follow the germline gene, possibly because of a read error. In the same sample, other DNA sequences code for this CDR3. The chain combines TRBV10-3 with TRBJ1-5; maybe TRBD1 (6 bases). Germline loops: CDR1 ENHRY, CDR2 SYGVKD. This CDR3 contains 13 residues. The CDR3 DNA sequence: TGTGCTATCAGTGGGGGCCAAAATCAGCCCCAGCATTTT. This gives the protein CAISGGQNQPQHF.

V and J are TRBV9 and TRBJ2-2, with 7 bases aligning to TRBD1. J was trimmed by 3 bases and V by 7 bases; bases with no gene match: 6. Germline CDR1 reads SGDLS; CDR2 reads YYNGEE. There are 14 residues in the CDR3. The CDR3: CASGFTGDTGELFF. The CDR3 DNA reads as TGTGCCAGCGGATTTACAGGGGACACCGGGGAGCTGTTTTTT.

With regard to this clone: Its ends do not fully match the called genes, so a read error is possible. The chain joins TRBV28 to TRBJ1-2; D is perhaps TRBD1 (6 bases). Germline V lookup: CDR1 MDHEN, CDR2 SYDVKM. The CDR3 contains 12 residues. Here the CDR3 DNA reads TGTGCCAGCAGACAGGACAGTCTTCGCCCATACTTC. It encodes CASRQDSLRPYF.